Shown below are 19 T cell receptor beta chains from a single sample sequenced in a study of blood T cell repertoires in COVID-19. Sequencing used immunoSEQ multiplex PCR; TCRdb keeps in-frame clones, though not all of them. This repertoire shows just over 650,000 clones, approximately 90% found once; its top ten account for under 0.3%. The sample consisted of peripheral blood. Receptor source: a woman between 18 and 30 years old with acute or convalescent COVID-19.

This rearrangement joins TRBV2 to TRBJ2-7; D is perhaps TRBD1 (5 bases). Germline assignment: CDR1 SNHLY and CDR2 FYNNEI. This CDR3 has 14 residues. Trimming pared 1 base from V and 6 bases from J, leaving 13 bases between. The CDR3 sequence is CASSEGQGKGEQYF. The DNA of the CDR3 is TGTGCCAGCAGTGAAGGGCAGGGAAAGGGCGAGCAGTACTTC.

The chain couples TRBV12-5 to TRBJ2-7; D unresolved. CDR1 is LGHNT and CDR2 is FRNRAP in the germline V gene. The CDR3 spans 12 residues. The V end was cut by 7 bases, the J end by 3 bases, with 10 bases between. CDR3: CASALHIYEQYF. In nucleotides, the CDR3 is TGTGCTAGTGCTTTACATATCTACGAGCAGTACTTC.

The chain couples TRBV19 to TRBJ1-2; 8 nucleotides match TRBD1. The CDR3 contains 14 residues. Germline V CDR1 and CDR2: LNHDA, SQIVND (reference sequence). V trimming: 2 bases; J trimming: 4 bases; junction bases outside the gene matches: 3. CDR3 DNA: TGTGCCAGTAGTATACTGGACAGGGCCTATGGCTACACCTTC. It yields the protein CASSILDRAYGYTF.

The CDR3: CASAWAQSGTEAFF. The CDR3 nucleotides are TGTGCCAGCGCCTGGGCCCAGAGTGGAACTGAAGCTTTCTTT. V is TRBV3-1 (or the pseudogene TRBV3-2) and J is TRBJ1-1; D ambiguous. This CDR3 has 14 amino acids. Germline V gene lookup returns CDR1 LGHDT and CDR2 YNNKEL (reference sequence). Trimming pared 8 bases from V and 5 bases from J, leaving 18 bases between.

This chain connects TRBV5-5 to TRBJ1-1; perhaps TRBD1 as D (6 bases). Trimming removed 0 bases from V and 1 base from J, with 13 bases in between. Per germline, CDR1 SGHKS and CDR2 YYEKEE (reference sequence). This CDR3 region has 16 residues. The CDR3 protein is CASSLAPGGPNTEAFF. Here the CDR3 DNA reads TGTGCCAGCAGCTTGGCCCCCGGGGGGCCGAACACTGAAGCTTTCTTT.

This clone occurred once. This chain joins TRBV5-5 and TRBJ2-4; TRBD1 aligns across 7 bases. Germline-derived CDR1 and CDR2 are SGHKS and YYEKEE (reference sequence). This CDR3 is 14 amino acids long. V lost 4 bases to trimming and J lost 8 bases; unmatched junction nucleotides: 9. The CDR3 loop is CASSPRQGRDIQYF. As DNA, the CDR3 is TGTGCCAGCAGCCCCCGACAGGGTAGAGACATTCAGTACTTC.

The V and J genes are TRBV11-2 and TRBJ1-1; no firm D call. Trimming took 2 bases from V and 6 from J, leaving 10 bases between them. Germline V gene lookup returns CDR1 SGHAT and CDR2 FQNNGV. This CDR3 spans 13 amino acids. The CDR3 loop reads CASSLRHTAEAFF. The CDR3 DNA reads TGTGCCAGCAGCTTAAGACACACGGCTGAAGCTTTCTTT.

V is TRBV13 and J is TRBJ2-1; 7 bases agree with TRBD2. The CDR3 spans 18 residues. CDR1 is PRHDT and CDR2 is FYEKMQ in the germline V gene (reference sequence). Trimming took 2 bases from V and 0 from J; bases not matched to a gene: 10. The chain's CDR3 is CASSLSDIREGSYNEQFF. In DNA, the CDR3 is TGTGCCAGCAGCTTATCCGACATTAGGGAGGGCTCCTACAATGAGCAGTTCTTC.

J is TRBJ2-1 and V is TRBV29-1; D call uncertain. The CDR3 has 11 residues. Germline CDR1 SQVTM, CDR2 ANQGSEA. Trimming stripped 5 bases from V and 2 bases from J, with 4 bases between. In DNA, the CDR3 is TGCAGCGTTACGGCCTACAATGAGCAGTTCTTC. Encoded protein: CSVTAYNEQFF.

CDR3 protein: CASSIPGQGCYEQYF. As DNA, the CDR3 is TGTGCCAGCAGCATCCCGGGACAGGGGTGCTACGAGCAGTACTTC. The chain has TRBV21-1 and TRBJ2-7; TRBD1 is the table's D call, not checked against the DNA. TRBV21-1 represents a pseudogene. CDR3 size: 15 residues.

V gene TRBV2 combines with J gene TRBJ1-5; no definite D call. The CDR3 runs to 15 residues. Germline CDR1 is SNHLY and CDR2 is FYNNEI. Trimming shortened V by 1 base and J by 2 bases, and 9 bases separated the two germline ends. The CDR3 is CASSEDSGGNQPQHF. CDR3 DNA: TGTGCCAGCAGTGAAGACAGCGGGGGCAATCAGCCCCAGCATTTT.

This clone was seen once. V is TRBV19 and J is TRBJ2-1; no clear D gene. This CDR3 is built from 11 residues. Trimming shortened V by 4 bases and J by 7 bases, and 5 bases separated the two germline ends. Germline V CDR1 and CDR2: LNHDA, SQIVND (reference sequence). The DNA of the CDR3 is TGTGCCAGTAGTAACGGGAATGAGCAGTTCTTC. It codes for CASSNGNEQFF.

The rearrangement links TRBV27 to TRBJ1-2, with TRBD1 identical over 7 bases. The germline CDR1 and CDR2 sequences are MNHEY and SMNVEV (reference sequence). The J segment lost 5 bases and the V segment lost 4 bases, leaving 7 bases of the junction unmatched. The CDR3 spans 14 residues. In nucleotides, the CDR3 is TGTGCCAGCAGTTGGTTAGGGGGCCGATATGGCTACACCTTC. Translated: CASSWLGGRYGYTF.

This clone has just a few counts. The chain uses TRBV4-3 and TRBJ1-1, with a tentative D call TRBD1 (5 bases). Per the germline V gene, CDR1 is LGHNA and CDR2 is YSLEER. V lost 0 bases and J 3 bases, leaving 8 bases between the germline ends. CDR3 length equals 14 residues. The DNA for the CDR3 is TGCGCCAGCAGCCAAGATGCGGGGGACACTGAAGCTTTCTTT. It translates to CASSQDAGDTEAFF.

This chain joins TRBV19 and TRBJ2-1; TRBD1 is a possible D gene (6 bases). V lost 3 bases to trimming and J lost 9 bases, with 12 bases between them. Germline lookup yields CDR1 LNHDA and CDR2 SQIVND (reference sequence). This CDR3 has 13 residues. The CDR3 region has the DNA TGTGCCAGTAGTATGGGGGCAAACCGTGAGCAGTTCTTC. Protein sequence: CASSMGANREQFF.

The chain couples TRBV6-5 to TRBJ2-2, with D tentatively TRBD1 (6 bases). The germline V gene has CDR1 MNHEY and CDR2 SVGAGI. The CDR3 runs 14 residues. Trimming removed 7 bases at V and 7 bases at J, with 16 bases between. In DNA, the CDR3 is TGTGCCAGCAAGAGACAGGAGCAAATCGGGGAGCTGTTTTTT. Amino acids: CASKRQEQIGELFF.

A word on this clone: This sample also contains other DNA sequences that code for the same CDR3. The gene calls are TRBV18 and TRBJ1-1, with no clear D. V was cut by 2 bases and J by 2 bases, with 6 bases left in between. The germline gives CDR1 KGHSH, CDR2 LQKENI. CDR3 length: 13 residues. CDR3 nucleotides: TGTGCCAGCTCACCAGCGGTTAACACTGAAGCTTTCTTT. Translating gives CASSPAVNTEAFF. The full variable domain, completed using reference TRBV18 and TRBJ1-1, is NAGVMQNPRHLVRRRGQEARLRCSPMKGHSHVYWYRQLPEEGLKFMVYLQKENIIDESGMPKERFSAEFPKEGPSILRIQQVVRGDSAAYFCASSPAVNTEAFFGQGTRLTVV.

Note on this clone: The sample holds other DNA sequences that translate to the same CDR3. The CDR3 loop is CAWTGGNTIYF. The DNA for the CDR3 is TGTGCCTGGACTGGCGGAAACACCATATATTTT. This chain joins TRBV30 and TRBJ1-3; D uncertain. Deletions cut 4 bases from V and 4 bases from J, with 5 bases between. Germline V lookup: CDR1 GTSNPN, CDR2 SVGIG (reference sequence). CDR3 size: 11 residues. The full variable domain, completed using reference TRBV30 and TRBJ1-3, is SQTIHQWPATLVQPVGSPLSLECTVEGTSNPNLYWYRQAAGRGLQLLFYSVGIGQISSEVPQNLSASRPQDRQFILSSKKLLLSDSGFYLCAWTGGNTIYFGEGSWLTVV.

The chain is built from TRBV7-2 and TRBJ2-3; weak D call: TRBD2 (7 bases). Trimming removed 2 bases from V and 0 bases from J, with 15 bases in between. CDR1 and CDR2 (germline): SGHTA, FQGNSA. The CDR3 is 17 amino acids. The CDR3 region has the DNA TGTGCCAGCAGCTTATGGGGGGGGGCCACTAGCACAGATACGCAGTATTTT. This gives the protein CASSLWGGATSTDTQYF.